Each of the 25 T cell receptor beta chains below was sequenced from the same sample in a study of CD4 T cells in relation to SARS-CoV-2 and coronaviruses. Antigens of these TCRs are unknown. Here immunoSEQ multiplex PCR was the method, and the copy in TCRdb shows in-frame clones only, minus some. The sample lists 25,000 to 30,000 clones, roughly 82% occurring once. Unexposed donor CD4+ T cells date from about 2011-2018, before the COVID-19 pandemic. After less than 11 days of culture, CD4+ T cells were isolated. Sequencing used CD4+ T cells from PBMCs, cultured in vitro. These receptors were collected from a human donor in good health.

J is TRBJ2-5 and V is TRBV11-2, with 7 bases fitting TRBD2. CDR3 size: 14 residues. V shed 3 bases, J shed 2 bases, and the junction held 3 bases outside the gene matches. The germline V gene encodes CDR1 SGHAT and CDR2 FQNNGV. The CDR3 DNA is TGTGCCAGCAGCTTGATGGGAGGGCAAGAGACCCAGTACTTC. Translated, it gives CASSLMGGQETQYF.

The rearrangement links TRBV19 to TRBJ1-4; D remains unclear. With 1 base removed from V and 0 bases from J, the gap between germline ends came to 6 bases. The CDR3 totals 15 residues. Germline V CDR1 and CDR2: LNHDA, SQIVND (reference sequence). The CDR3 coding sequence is TGTGCCAGTAGTATAGGGGCAGCAACTAATGAAAAACTGTTTTTT. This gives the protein CASSIGAATNEKLFF.

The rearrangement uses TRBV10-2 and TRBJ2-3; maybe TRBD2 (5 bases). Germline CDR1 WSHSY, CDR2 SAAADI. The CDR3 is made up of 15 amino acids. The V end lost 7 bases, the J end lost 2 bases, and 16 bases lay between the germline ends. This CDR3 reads CASTPRGGLTDTQYF. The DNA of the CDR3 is TGCGCCAGCACCCCCCGTGGTGGACTCACAGATACGCAGTATTTT.

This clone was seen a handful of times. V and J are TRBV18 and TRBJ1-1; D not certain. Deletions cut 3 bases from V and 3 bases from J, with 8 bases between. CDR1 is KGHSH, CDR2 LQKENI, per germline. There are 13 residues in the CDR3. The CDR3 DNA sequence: TGTGCCAGCTCACCTCCGGGTTACACTGAAGCTTTCTTT. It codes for CASSPPGYTEAFF.

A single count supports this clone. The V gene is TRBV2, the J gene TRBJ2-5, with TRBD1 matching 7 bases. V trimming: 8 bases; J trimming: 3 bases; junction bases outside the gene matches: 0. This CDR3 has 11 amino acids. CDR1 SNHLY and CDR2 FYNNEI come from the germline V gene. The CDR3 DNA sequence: TGTGCCAGCCAGGGGGAAGAGACCCAGTACTTC. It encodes CASQGEETQYF.

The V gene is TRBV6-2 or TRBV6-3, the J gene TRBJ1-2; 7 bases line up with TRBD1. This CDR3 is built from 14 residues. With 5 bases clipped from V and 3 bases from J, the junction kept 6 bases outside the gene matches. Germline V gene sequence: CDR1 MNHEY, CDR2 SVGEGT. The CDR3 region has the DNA TGTGCCAGCAGTGACCCGGGACAGTACTATGGCTACACCTTC. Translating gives CASSDPGQYYGYTF.

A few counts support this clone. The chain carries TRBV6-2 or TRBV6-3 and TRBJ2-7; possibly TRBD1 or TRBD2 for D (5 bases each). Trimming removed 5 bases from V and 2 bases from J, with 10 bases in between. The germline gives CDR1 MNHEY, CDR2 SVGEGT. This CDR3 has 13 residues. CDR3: CASSGTPAYEQYF. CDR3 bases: TGTGCCAGCAGTGGGACGCCAGCCTACGAGCAGTACTTC.

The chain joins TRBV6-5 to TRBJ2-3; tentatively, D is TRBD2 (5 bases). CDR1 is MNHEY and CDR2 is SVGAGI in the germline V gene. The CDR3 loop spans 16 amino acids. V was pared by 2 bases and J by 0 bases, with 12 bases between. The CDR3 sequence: CASSYGGGLSTDTQYF. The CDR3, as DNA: TGTGCCAGCAGTTACGGTGGCGGACTGAGCACAGATACGCAGTATTTT.

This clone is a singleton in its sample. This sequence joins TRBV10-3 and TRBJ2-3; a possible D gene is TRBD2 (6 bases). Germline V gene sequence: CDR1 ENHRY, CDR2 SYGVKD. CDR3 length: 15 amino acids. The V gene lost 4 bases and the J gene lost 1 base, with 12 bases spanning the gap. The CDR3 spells CAISVSGGGTDTQYF. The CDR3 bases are TGTGCCATCAGTGTCTCCGGGGGTGGCACAGATACGCAGTATTTT.

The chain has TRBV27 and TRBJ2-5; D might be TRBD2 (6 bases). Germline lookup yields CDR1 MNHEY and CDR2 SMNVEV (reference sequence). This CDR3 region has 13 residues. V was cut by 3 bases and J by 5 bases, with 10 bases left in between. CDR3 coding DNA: TGTGCCAGCAGTTTCCGGGGGTGGGAGACCCAGTACTTC. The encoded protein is CASSFRGWETQYF.

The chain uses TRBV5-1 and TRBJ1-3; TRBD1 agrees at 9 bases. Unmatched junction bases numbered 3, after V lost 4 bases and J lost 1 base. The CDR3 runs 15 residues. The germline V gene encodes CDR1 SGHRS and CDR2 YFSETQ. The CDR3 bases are TGCGCCAGCAGCATAGGGACAGGGTCTGGAAACACCATATATTTT. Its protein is CASSIGTGSGNTIYF. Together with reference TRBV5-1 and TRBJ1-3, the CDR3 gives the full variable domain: KAGVTQTPRYLIKTRGQQVTLSCSPISGHRSVSWYQQTPGQGLQFLFEYFSETQRNKGNFPGRFSGRQFSNSRSEMNVSTLELGDSALYLCASSIGTGSGNTIYFGEGSWLTVV.

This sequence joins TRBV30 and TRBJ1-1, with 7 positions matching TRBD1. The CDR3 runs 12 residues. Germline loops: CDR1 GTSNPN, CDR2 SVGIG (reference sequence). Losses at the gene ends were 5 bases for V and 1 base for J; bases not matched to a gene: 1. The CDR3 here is CAWGQANTEAFF. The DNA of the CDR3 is TGTGCCTGGGGACAGGCGAACACTGAAGCTTTCTTT.

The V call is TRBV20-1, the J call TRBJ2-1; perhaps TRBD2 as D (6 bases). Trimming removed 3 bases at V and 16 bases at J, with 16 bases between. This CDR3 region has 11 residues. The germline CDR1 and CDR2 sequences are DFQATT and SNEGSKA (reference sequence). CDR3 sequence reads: CSASSGLSQFF. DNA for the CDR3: TGCAGTGCTAGCTCGGGACTGTCTCAATTCTTC.

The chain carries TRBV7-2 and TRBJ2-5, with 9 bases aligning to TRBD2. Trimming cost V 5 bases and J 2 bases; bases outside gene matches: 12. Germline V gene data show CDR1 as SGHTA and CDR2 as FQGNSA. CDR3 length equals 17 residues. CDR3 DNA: TGTGCCAGCAGCCCCCCATGGGCTAGCGGGGATCAAGAGACCCAGTACTTC. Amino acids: CASSPPWASGDQETQYF.

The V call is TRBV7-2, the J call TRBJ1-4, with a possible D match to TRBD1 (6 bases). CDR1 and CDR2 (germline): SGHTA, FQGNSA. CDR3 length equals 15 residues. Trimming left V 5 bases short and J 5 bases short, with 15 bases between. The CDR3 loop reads CASSLGGRANEKLFF. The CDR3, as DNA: TGTGCCAGCAGCCTAGGGGGTCGGGCCAATGAAAAACTGTTTTTT. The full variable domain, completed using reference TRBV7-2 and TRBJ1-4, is GAGVSQSPSNKVTEKGKDVELRCDPISGHTALYWYRQSLGQGLEFLIYFQGNSAPDKSGLPSDRFSAERTGGSVSTLTIQRTQQEDSAVYLCASSLGGRANEKLFFGSGTQLSVL.

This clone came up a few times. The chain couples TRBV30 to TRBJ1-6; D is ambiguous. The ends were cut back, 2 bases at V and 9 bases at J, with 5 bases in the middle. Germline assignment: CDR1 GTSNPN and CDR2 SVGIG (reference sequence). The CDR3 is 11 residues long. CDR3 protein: CAWSLSSPLHF. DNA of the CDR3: TGTGCCTGGAGTCTCTCTTCACCCCTCCACTTT.

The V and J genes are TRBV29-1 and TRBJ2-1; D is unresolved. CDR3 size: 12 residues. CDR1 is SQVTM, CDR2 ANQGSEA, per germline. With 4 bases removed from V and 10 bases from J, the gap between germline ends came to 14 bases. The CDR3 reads CSVGFNVGEQFF. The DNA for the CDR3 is TGCAGCGTTGGATTCAACGTAGGGGAGCAGTTCTTC.

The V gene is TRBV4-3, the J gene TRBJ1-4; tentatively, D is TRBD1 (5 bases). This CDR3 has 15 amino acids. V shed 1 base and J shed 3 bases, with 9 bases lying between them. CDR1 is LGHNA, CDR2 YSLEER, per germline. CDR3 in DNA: TGCGCCAGCAGCCAAGGAAGGGGTGCTAATGAAAAACTGTTTTTT. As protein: CASSQGRGANEKLFF.

The chain's CDR3 is CASSLVPGSTDTQYF. The CDR3 DNA is TGTGCCAGCAGCTTAGTTCCGGGTAGCACAGATACGCAGTATTTT. The rearrangement uses TRBV7-2 and TRBJ2-3; no definite D call. With 1 base removed from V and 0 bases from J, the gap between germline ends came to 8 bases. Germline-derived CDR1 and CDR2 are SGHTA and FQGNSA. The CDR3 is made up of 15 amino acids.

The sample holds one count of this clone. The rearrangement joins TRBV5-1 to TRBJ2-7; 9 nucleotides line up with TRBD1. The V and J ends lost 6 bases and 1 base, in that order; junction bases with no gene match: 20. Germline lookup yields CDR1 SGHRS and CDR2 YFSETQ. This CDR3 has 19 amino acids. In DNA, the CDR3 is TGCGCCAGCAAAGGAAACCTGGGCAGACGGGGACAGGGATCCTACGAGCAGTACTTC. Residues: CASKGNLGRRGQGSYEQYF.

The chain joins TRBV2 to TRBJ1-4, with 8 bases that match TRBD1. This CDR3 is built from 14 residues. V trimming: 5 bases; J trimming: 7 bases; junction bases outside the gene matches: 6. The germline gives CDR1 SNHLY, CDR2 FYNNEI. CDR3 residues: CASSQTGAFEKLFF. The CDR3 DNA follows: TGTGCCAGCAGTCAGACAGGGGCTTTTGAAAAACTGTTTTTT.

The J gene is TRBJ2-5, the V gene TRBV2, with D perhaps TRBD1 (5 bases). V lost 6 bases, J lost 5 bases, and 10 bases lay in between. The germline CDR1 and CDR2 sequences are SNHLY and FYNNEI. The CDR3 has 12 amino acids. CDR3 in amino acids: CASRDNRETQYF. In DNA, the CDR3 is TGTGCCAGCAGGGACAACAGGGAGACCCAGTACTTC.

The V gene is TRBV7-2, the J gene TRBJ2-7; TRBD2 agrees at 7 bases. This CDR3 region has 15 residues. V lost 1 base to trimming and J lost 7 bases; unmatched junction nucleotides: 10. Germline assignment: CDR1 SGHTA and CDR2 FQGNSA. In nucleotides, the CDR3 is TGTGCCAGCAGCTTAGATGAGGCGGGAGTGAGGGAGCAGTACTTC. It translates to CASSLDEAGVREQYF. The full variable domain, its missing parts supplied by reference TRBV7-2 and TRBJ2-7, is GAGVSQSPSNKVTEKGKDVELRCDPISGHTALYWYRQSLGQGLEFLIYFQGNSAPDKSGLPSDRFSAERTGGSVSTLTIQRTQQEDSAVYLCASSLDEAGVREQYFGPGTRLTVT.

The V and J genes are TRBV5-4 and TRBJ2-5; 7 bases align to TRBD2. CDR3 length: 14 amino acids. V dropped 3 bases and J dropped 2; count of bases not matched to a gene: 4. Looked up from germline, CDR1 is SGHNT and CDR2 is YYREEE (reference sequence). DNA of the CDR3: TGTGCCAGCAGCTCCGGACTAGTGCAAGAGACCCAGTACTTC. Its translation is CASSSGLVQETQYF. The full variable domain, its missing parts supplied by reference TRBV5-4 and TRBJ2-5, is ETGVTQSPTHLIKTRGQQVTLRCSSQSGHNTVSWYQQALGQGPQFIFQYYREEENGRGNFPPRFSGLQFPNYSSELNVNALELDDSALYLCASSSGLVQETQYFGPGTRLLVL.

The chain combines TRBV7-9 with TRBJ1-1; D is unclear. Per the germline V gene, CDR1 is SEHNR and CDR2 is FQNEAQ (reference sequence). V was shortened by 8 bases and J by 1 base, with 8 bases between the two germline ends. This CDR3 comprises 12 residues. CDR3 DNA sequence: TGTGCCAGCGGCCGGACGAACACTGAAGCTTTCTTT. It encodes CASGRTNTEAFF. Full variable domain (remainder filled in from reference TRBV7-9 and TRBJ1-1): DTGVSQNPRHKITKRGQNVTFRCDPISEHNRLYWYRQTLGQGPEFLTYFQNEAQLEKSRLLSDRFSAERPKGSFSTLEIQRTEQGDSAMYLCASGRTNTEAFFGQGTRLTVV.